This paragraph reports one T cell receptor beta chain. There is no known antigen for this receptor. Base qualities are not at hand, and no much larger clone is one base apart. The label giving this sample's time point can be read as: late/post reinfection, 12 to 24 weeks after detection. Sorted cells were sequenced directly ex vivo, with no in vitro expansion before TCR sequencing. The donors were people who inject drugs and were enrolled in the Montreal Acute Hepatitis C Cohort Study (HEPCO) in Canada. As controls, total naive CD8 T cells, sorted as viable CD3+ CD8+ CD45RO-, were obtained from two donors at each of the three reinfection time points. Before sorting, cryopreserved peripheral blood mononuclear cells were thawed and used as the source for purifying CD8 T cells. Negative selection with the MACS CD8+ T cell Isolation Kit was used to enrich CD8 T cells. A BD FACSAria II sorter with FACSDiva software was used for cell sorting, and FlowJo was used for data analysis.

The protocol used for the library was the immunoSEQ multiplex PCR assay. Genomic DNA was extracted from the sorted cells, and the TCR beta V, D and J regions were sequenced using the automated high-throughput method of Adaptive Biotechnologies. CDR3 regions were amplified with a two-step, bias-controlled multiplex PCR. An Illumina instrument was used to sequence the amplified TCR beta libraries. The authors' pipeline ran thus. The demultiplexed reads were processed to cut down on amplification and sequencing bias, and the IMGT database was used to assign CDR3 sequences to gene families. ImmunoSEQ software version 2.0 was used to analyze repertoire data. Out-of-frame sequences and sequences with stop codons in the CDR3 were removed from clonotype lists. Clonotypes with a frequency below 0.01% were excluded because such clonotypes corresponded to less than one cell. To get richness, observed richness was divided by input cell number, while evenness came from dividing Shannon entropy by log observed richness. Repertoire diversity and the similarity between time points were measured using Simpson diversity and Morisita-Horn overlap indices. Each clonotype was placed into one of four groups: dominant (>1%), sub-dominant (0.5-0.99%), low abundance (0.1-0.49%) or lowest abundance (<0.1%). For the germline index, total nucleotide additions were subtracted from total CDR3 length, and that difference was then divided by total CDR3 length. Drawn from immuneACCESS, this table holds only the in-frame rearrangements with V and J called that TCRdb kept. Clones are partly lost; checked studies trace under half to an unresolved V gene and leave the rest unexplained. The V and J calls and clone size are taken from that table; D and trimming were inferred from the DNA. A total of about 50,000 clones appear in this sample, roughly 89% of them only once. The top ten clones comprise roughly 0.7% of the sample.

This entry is derived from a study of memory CD8 T cells in hepatitis C reinfection (dated by TCRdb to 2016 to 2017). Regarding the research as a whole: A few donors spontaneously resolved two consecutive HCV infections, while two donors cleared a primary infection but became chronically infected after reinfection. In 4 or 5 donors, the study followed the TCR beta repertoire of virus-specific CD8 T cells over time through an HCV reinfection episode. Participants who had resolved a prior HCV infection were followed every 3 months in the reinfection study. HCV reinfection was defined as a positive HCV RNA test following two negative tests taken at least 60 days apart. Samples for the late or post reinfection period were taken 12 to 24 weeks after reinfection was detected. Between about 2009 and 2013, roughly five reinfection cases with stored pre-reinfection samples were identified.

Points the paper makes about the study in general: Because the study included only 4 or 5 donors, definitive conclusions about public clonotypes linked to secondary clearance could not be reached.

CDR1 and CDR2, looked up from the germline V gene (reference sequence), are SEHNR and FQNEAQ. The CDR3 numbers 17 residues from cysteine through phenylalanine. Just the 51-base CDR3 DNA is kept, in frame starting at base 1. Here V drops 5 bases and J drops 0 bases, and the junction holds 9 bases not matched to any gene. The V and J genes are TRBV7-9 and TRBJ1-4; 7 bases in the middle match TRBD1. Sequenced material: naive CD8+ T cells sorted from blood. In light of the paper, this sample's cell subset or site label describes: total naive CD8+CD45RO- T cells. This TCR was recovered from a man aged 18 to 29 with hepatitis C virus infection. This receptor carries the CDR3 CASSTRDSFATNEKLFF. The DNA reads TGTGCCAGCAGCACCCGGGACAGCTTTGCAACTAATGAAAAACTGTTTTTT.